This paragraph reports one T cell receptor beta chain. Germline CDR1 is SGHRS and CDR2 is YFSETQ. The CDR3 is made up of 14 amino acids. V lost 4 bases to trimming and J lost 1 base, with 11 bases between them. The sample originates from a study of blood T cell repertoires in COVID-19. As for the study in general: Researchers got acute and convalescent COVID-19 samples from the United States, Italy and Spain. PBMCs, B-cell-depleted T cells, or T cells provided the cDNA or gDNA that made up the material.

Methods used by the authors: The assay estimated nucleated cells by amplifying reference gene primers. This table comes from immunoSEQ multiplex PCR, and its TCRdb copy is limited to in-frame clones, with some not included. The V and J calls and clone size were taken over from that table, and D and trimming were inferred from the DNA. The sample records about 55,000 clones, 85% to 90% being singletons. This TCR was recovered from a human donor in a cohort sampled during active COVID-19. Source material: peripheral blood. The chain carries TRBV5-1 and TRBJ1-2; TRBD1 is a possible D gene (5 bases). DNA of the CDR3: TGCGCCAGCAGCCCCGACGGGGGTAACTATGGCTACACCTTC. The encoded protein is CASSPDGGNYGYTF.